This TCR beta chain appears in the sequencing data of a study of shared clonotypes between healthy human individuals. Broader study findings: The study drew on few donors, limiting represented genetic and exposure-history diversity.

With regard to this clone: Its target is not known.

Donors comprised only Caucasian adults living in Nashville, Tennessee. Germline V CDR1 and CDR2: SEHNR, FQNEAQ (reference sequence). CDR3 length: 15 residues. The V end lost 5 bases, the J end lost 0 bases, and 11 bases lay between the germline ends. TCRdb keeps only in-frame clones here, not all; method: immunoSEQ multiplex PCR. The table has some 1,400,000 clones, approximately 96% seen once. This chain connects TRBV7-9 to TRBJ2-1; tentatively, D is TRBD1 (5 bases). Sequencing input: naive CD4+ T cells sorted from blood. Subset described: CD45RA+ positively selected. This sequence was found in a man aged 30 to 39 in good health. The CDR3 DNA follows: TGTGCCAGCAGCCTCACAGGAGCCTCCTACAATGAGCAGTTCTTC. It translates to CASSLTGASYNEQFF.